This TCR beta chain was found in a study of blood T cell repertoires in COVID-19. In the study overall: Samples of COVID-19 (acute and convalescent) were obtained from the United States, Italy and Spain.

The CDR3 covers 16 residues. Germline loops: CDR1 LNHDA, CDR2 SQIVND (reference sequence). V was clipped by 2 bases and J by 5 bases, with 18 bases between them. Participants were aged about 18 to 90 years, lived in under 30 US areas, and enrolled virtually. Each participant's cohort was designated according to participant-reported clinical history. Method: immunoSEQ multiplex PCR; TCRdb's copy keeps in-frame clones and lacks some. The sample includes approximately 500,000 clones, around nine tenths seen only once; the top ten take less than 2%. The clonotype was recovered from a woman in her forties who had recovered from COVID-19. The gene calls are TRBV19 and TRBJ1-1; D ambiguous. Sequencing was performed on PBMCs or T cells enriched from blood (not recorded which). The CDR3 here is CASSITQPISETEAFF. In nucleotides, the CDR3 is TGTGCCAGTAGTATAACACAGCCTATTAGTGAGACTGAAGCTTTCTTT. Filled out from reference TRBV19 and TRBJ1-1, the complete variable domain reads DGGITQSPKYLFRKEGQNVTLSCEQNLNHDAMYWYRQDPGQGLRLIYYSQIVNDFQKGDIAEGYSVSREKKESFPLTVTSAQKNPTAFYLCASSITQPISETEAFFGQGTRLTVV.